This T cell receptor (beta chain) was obtained from a study of blood T cell repertoires in COVID-19. Looking at the study overall: Samples representing acute and convalescent COVID-19 were sourced from the United States, Italy and Spain. Nucleic acid was either cDNA or gDNA, and it came from T cells, B-cell-depleted T cells, or PBMCs.

Those enrolled, adults aged about 18 to 95 years, came from around 24 US areas. Cohorts were assigned according to the clinical history that participants reported. TCRdb keeps only in-frame clones here, not all; method: immunoSEQ multiplex PCR. The sample comprises about 180,000 clones, 88% of which are singletons, and about 8.4% rests with the top ten. The TCR originated in a woman aged 18-35 years who had recovered from COVID-19. Material: PBMCs or T cells enriched from blood (not recorded which).

As DNA, the CDR3 is TGTGCCAGCAGCCCACTAAACGGGGAGCTGTTTTTT. It specifies CASSPLNGELFF. This sequence joins TRBV6-5 and TRBJ2-2; no definite D call. The CDR3 runs to 12 residues. The V gene lost 6 bases and the J gene lost 7 bases, with 9 bases spanning the gap. Looked up from germline, CDR1 is MNHEY and CDR2 is SVGAGI.